The clone carrying this TCR beta chain was found a few times. This sample was taken from a study of blood T cell repertoires in COVID-19. For the study at large: The United States, Italy and Spain were the sources of the acute and convalescent COVID-19 samples. PBMCs, B-cell-depleted T cells, or T cells provided the cDNA or gDNA that made up the material.

In the original workflow: How many nucleated cells were present was estimated from reference gene primer amplification. Here immunoSEQ multiplex PCR was the method, and the copy in TCRdb shows in-frame clones only, minus some. Clone size and V and J calls were adopted from that table, with D and trimming inferred from the DNA. Of more than 35,000 clones in the sample, about 85% were seen once. The CDR3 extends over 17 amino acids. The V gene end was trimmed by 4 bases and the J gene end by 6 bases; junction bases not matched to a gene: 12. Germline-derived CDR1 and CDR2 are MDHEN and SYDVKM. The sample consisted of peripheral blood. The sequence came from a man aged 70-80 years with acute or convalescent COVID-19. V and J are TRBV28 and TRBJ2-1, with 10 bases that match TRBD2. The CDR3 loop reads CASSSTKAGGPVNEQFF. The CDR3 DNA follows: TGTGCCAGCAGTTCAACCAAAGCGGGAGGGCCCGTCAATGAGCAGTTCTTC.